The 26 T cell receptor beta chains below were found in one sample sequenced in a study of T cells in Graves' hyperthyroidism and ophthalmopathy. TCR beta CDR3 regions were amplified from RNA transcripts. TCR CDR3 underwent first-round RT-PCR with the HTBI primer set. TCRdb called the multiplex PCR reads again in MiXCR, with one record for every CDR3 protein. The table shows around 600,000 distinct CDR3 sequences, with about 14% occurring only once. The source material was blood. The receptors stem from a woman between 45 and 65 years old with Graves' ophthalmopathy.

V is TRBV7-2 and J is TRBJ1-5; tentative D call: TRBD1 (5 bases). CDR3 length: 17 amino acids. Germline V CDR1 and CDR2: SGHTA, FQGNSA. Trimming removed 2 bases at V and 3 bases at J, with 17 bases between. CDR3 in DNA: TGTGCCAGCAGCTTATCGCGAGGAGGAGGGGCCAATCAGCCCCAGCATTTT. This translates into CASSLSRGGGANQPQHF.

The rearrangement joins TRBV19 to TRBJ2-1, with TRBD2 matching over 7 bases. The CDR3 is 14 amino acids. The trim removed 1 base at V and 5 bases at J, leaving 2 bases unmatched. Germline lookup yields CDR1 LNHDA and CDR2 SQIVND (reference sequence). CDR3 in DNA: TGTGCCAGTAGTATAGCGGGAGGCGACAATGAGCAGTTCTTC. Translating gives CASSIAGGDNEQFF.

This clonotype was seen many times. The chain has TRBV29-1 and TRBJ1-1; tentatively, D is TRBD1 (6 bases). The V gene's germline CDR1 is SQVTM and CDR2 ANQGSEA. The V gene lost 5 bases and the J gene lost 7 bases, with 11 bases spanning the gap. There are 11 residues in the CDR3. The CDR3 loop is CSVQGNGEAFF. Here the CDR3 DNA reads TGCAGCGTTCAGGGGAATGGTGAAGCTTTCTTT.

This chain joins TRBV3-1 and TRBJ2-3; D unresolved. The CDR3 sequence is 12 residues long. Trimming pared 3 bases from V and 3 bases from J, leaving 4 bases between. CDR1 is LGHDT and CDR2 is YNNKEL in the germline V gene (reference sequence). CDR3 residues: CASSQWTDTQYF. CDR3 DNA sequence: TGTGCCAGCAGCCAGTGGACAGATACGCAGTATTTT.

The sample holds a few counts of this clonotype. The CDR3 DNA is TGCAGTGCTAGTGGACTAGCGGGAAGAACCGGGGAGCTGTTTTTT. It codes for CSASGLAGRTGELFF. The chain carries TRBV20-1 and TRBJ2-2; 12 bases match TRBD2. This CDR3 spans 15 amino acids. Germline V lookup: CDR1 DFQATT, CDR2 SNEGSKA (reference sequence). Trimming at V came to 3 bases and at J to 5 bases, leaving 4 bases not matched to a gene.

This clonotype was seen at least ten times. The rearrangement uses TRBV5-1 and TRBJ2-7, with D possibly TRBD2 on 5 matching bases. CDR3 length equals 15 residues. Trimming pared 1 base from V and 0 bases from J, leaving 11 bases between. Germline CDR1 and CDR2: SGHRS and YFSETQ. CDR3 nucleotide sequence: TGCGCCAGCAGCTTGTGGGCTGGGAGCTCCTACGAGCAGTACTTC. Its translation: CASSLWAGSSYEQYF.

This clonotype has just a few counts. The rearrangement links TRBV20-1 to TRBJ2-3; TRBD2 matches at 9 bases. V was pared by 0 bases and J by 3 bases, with 10 bases of the junction left unmatched. The CDR3 covers 17 residues. Germline assignment: CDR1 DFQATT and CDR2 SNEGSKA (reference sequence). CDR3: CSARDRVAGVVTDTQYF. CDR3 in DNA: TGCAGTGCTAGAGATCGGGTAGCGGGAGTCGTTACAGATACGCAGTATTTT.

This sequence joins TRBV20-1 and TRBJ2-7; 10 bases line up with TRBD1. The CDR3 length is 12 residues. Germline trimming cut 6 bases from V and 5 bases from J; bases unmatched to any gene: 4. In germline, CDR1 is DFQATT, CDR2 SNEGSKA (reference sequence). The DNA of the CDR3 is TGCAGTGCAACGACAGGGGGCAACGAGCAGTACTTC. Its translation is CSATTGGNEQYF.

This clonotype was seen many times. The chain uses TRBV28 and TRBJ2-7; TRBD2 matches at 10 bases. Germline CDR1 and CDR2: MDHEN and SYDVKM. Unmatched junction bases numbered 11, after V lost 6 bases and J lost 6 bases. This CDR3 contains 15 residues. DNA for the CDR3: TGTGCCAGCAGAGGTATAGCGGGAGGTCACGCCGAGCAGTACTTC. As protein: CASRGIAGGHAEQYF. Supplemented by reference TRBV28 and TRBJ2-7, the full variable domain reads DVKVTQSSRYLVKRTGEKVFLECVQDMDHENMFWYRQDPGLGLRLIYFSYDVKMKEKGDIPEGYSVSREKKERFSLILESASTNQTSMYLCASRGIAGGHAEQYFGPGTRLTVT.

This clonotype was recorded at least ten times. V usage is TRBV12-3 or TRBV12-4 and J usage is TRBJ2-1, with TRBD2 as a possible D gene (6 bases). This CDR3 spans 15 amino acids. Trimming shortened V by 5 bases and J by 5 bases, and 16 bases separated the two germline ends. This CDR3 reads CASSPVDIADNEQFF. The CDR3 coding sequence is TGTGCCAGCAGTCCAGTAGATATAGCGGACAATGAGCAGTTCTTC.

This clonotype appeared many times. CDR3 amino acids: CASSLQRLAGYETQYF. For the CDR3, the DNA is TGTGCCAGCAGTTTACAACGACTAGCGGGATATGAGACCCAGTACTTC. This chain uses TRBV28 with TRBJ2-5; 11 nucleotides agree with TRBD2. J lost 5 bases, V lost 2 bases, and 7 bases had no gene match. Germline CDR1 is MDHEN and CDR2 is SYDVKM. The CDR3 has 16 amino acids.

This clonotype was observed many times. The chain joins TRBV7-2 to TRBJ1-1, with TRBD1 as a possible D gene (5 bases). V lost 3 bases and J 3 bases, leaving 8 bases between the germline ends. The germline gives CDR1 SGHTA, CDR2 FQGNSA. The CDR3 covers 13 residues. In DNA form, the CDR3 reads TGTGCCAGCAGCTTCGGCAGGGACACTGAAGCTTTCTTT. Amino acid sequence: CASSFGRDTEAFF. Variable domain in full (rest from reference TRBV7-2 and TRBJ1-1): GAGVSQSPSNKVTEKGKDVELRCDPISGHTALYWYRQSLGQGLEFLIYFQGNSAPDKSGLPSDRFSAERTGGSVSTLTIQRTQQEDSAVYLCASSFGRDTEAFFGQGTRLTVV.

This clonotype was seen ten or more times. This chain connects TRBV7-2 to TRBJ2-5; tentatively, D is TRBD2 (7 bases). This CDR3 region has 15 residues. V dropped 2 bases and J dropped 1 base, with 11 bases sitting between them. Germline-derived CDR1 and CDR2 are SGHTA and FQGNSA. The CDR3, as DNA: TGTGCCAGCAGCTTATTGGCGGGGGCCCAAGAGACCCAGTACTTC. Encoded protein: CASSLLAGAQETQYF.

This clonotype was seen many times. V is TRBV28 and J is TRBJ1-5, with D hard to call. This CDR3 has 12 residues. V was shortened by 5 bases and J by 6 bases, with 8 bases between the two germline ends. From germline, CDR1 is MDHEN and CDR2 SYDVKM. The CDR3 nucleotides are TGTGCCAGCAGTGGGTTTGGTCAGCCCCAGCATTTT. Protein sequence: CASSGFGQPQHF.

At least ten counts were recorded for this clonotype. The chain links TRBV2 to TRBJ2-7; 11 bases agree with TRBD2. Germline V gene sequence: CDR1 SNHLY, CDR2 FYNNEI. The J segment lost 6 bases and the V segment lost 7 bases, leaving 5 bases of the junction unmatched. The CDR3 is 13 amino acids. The CDR3: CASKGLAAFEQYF. As DNA, the CDR3 is TGTGCCAGCAAGGGACTAGCGGCCTTCGAGCAGTACTTC.

CDR3 region: CASSVGALGTGELFF. CDR3 nucleotides: TGTGCCAGCAGCGTTGGAGCACTGGGCACCGGGGAGCTGTTTTTT. The chain joins TRBV9 to TRBJ2-2; D is unclear. Germline V gene lookup returns CDR1 SGDLS and CDR2 YYNGEE. With 2 bases removed from V and 4 bases from J, the gap between germline ends came to 12 bases. The CDR3 sequence is 15 residues long.

In its sample, this clonotype was seen once. The rearrangement links TRBV7-2 to TRBJ2-1; 12 bases fit TRBD1. The CDR3 extends over 16 amino acids. Trimming cost V 0 bases and J 5 bases; bases outside gene matches: 2. The germline V gene encodes CDR1 SGHTA and CDR2 FQGNSA. The CDR3 nucleotides are TGTGCCAGCAGCTTAGCGGGACAGGGGGCCGACAATGAGCAGTTCTTC. Protein sequence: CASSLAGQGADNEQFF.

This clonotype was seen many times. The rearrangement links TRBV29-1 to TRBJ2-1; possible D gene TRBD1, 6 bases. CDR1 SQVTM and CDR2 ANQGSEA come from the germline V gene. The CDR3 length is 14 residues. V gave up 7 bases and J gave up 1 base, with 14 bases separating them. The CDR3 nucleotides are TGCAGCGCCCGGGACACCTCGTCCTACAATGAGCAGTTCTTC. Protein sequence: CSARDTSSYNEQFF.

This clonotype came up many times. The gene calls are TRBV28 and TRBJ2-1, with 11 bases that match TRBD2. This CDR3 comprises 16 residues. V lost 4 bases to trimming and J lost 7 bases; unmatched junction nucleotides: 9. Per germline, CDR1 MDHEN and CDR2 SYDVKM. The CDR3 DNA follows: TGTGCCAGCAGTTCCTGGGGACTAGCGGTTTATAATGAGCAGTTCTTC. Its translation: CASSSWGLAVYNEQFF.

This clonotype came up many times. The chain carries TRBV30 and TRBJ2-7, with 10 bases identical to TRBD2. The CDR3 extends over 13 amino acids. The germline gives CDR1 GTSNPN, CDR2 SVGIG (reference sequence). Trimming took 8 bases from V and 0 from J; bases not matched to a gene: 4. Here the CDR3 DNA reads TGTGCCCGAAGGACTAGCGGCTCCTACGAGCAGTACTTC. This codes for CARRTSGSYEQYF.

The rearrangement links TRBV4-1 to TRBJ2-2; D gene unclear. Germline assignment: CDR1 MGHRA and CDR2 YSYEKL. V lost 1 base to trimming and J lost 4 bases, with 7 bases between them. CDR3 size: 14 residues. In DNA, the CDR3 is TGCGCCAGCAGCCAAGTTCTGCTCACCGGGGAGCTGTTTTTT. It is translated as CASSQVLLTGELFF.

About this clonotype itself: This may be a read error: a much more frequent sequence differs by one nucleotide. This rearrangement joins TRBV28 to TRBJ1-2; perhaps TRBD1 as D (6 bases). Trimming stripped 6 bases from V and 7 bases from J, with 21 bases between. The CDR3 spans 15 residues. Germline CDR1 and CDR2: MDHEN and SYDVKM. CDR3 amino acids: CASSTPGGGRGGYTF. The CDR3 coding sequence is TGTGCCAGCAGCACCCCCGGGGGGGGCAGGGGTGGCTACACCTTC.

This clonotype was found many times. This chain uses TRBV7-2 with TRBJ2-3; D is possibly TRBD1 (5 bases). The CDR3 totals 16 residues. V lost 1 base and J 3 bases, leaving 14 bases between the germline ends. The germline CDR1 and CDR2 sequences are SGHTA and FQGNSA. CDR3 sequence reads: CASSLGVWGRTDTQYF. DNA of the CDR3: TGTGCCAGCAGCTTAGGTGTGTGGGGCCGGACAGATACGCAGTATTTT.

The chain combines TRBV27 with TRBJ2-1; the D is unclear. The V gene's germline CDR1 is MNHEY and CDR2 SMNVEV (reference sequence). Trimming pared 8 bases from V and 3 bases from J, leaving 17 bases between. This CDR3 has 15 amino acids. The CDR3 region has the DNA TGTGCCAGCTCCTGGCGGCTAGTCAACTACAATGAGCAGTTCTTC. Translating gives CASSWRLVNYNEQFF.

This clonotype was observed a handful of times. A read error is possible here, since a much larger clone lies one base away. This CDR3 fails to terminate in the conserved phenylalanine or tryptophan, so it likely reflects a read error. The chain has TRBV30 and TRBJ1-1, with D perhaps TRBD1 (6 bases). This CDR3 comprises 13 residues. The V gene lost 2 bases and the J gene lost 5 bases, with 12 bases spanning the gap. The germline V gene has CDR1 GTSNPN and CDR2 SVGIG (reference sequence). The CDR3 nucleotides are TGTGCCTGGAGTAGACAGGAGGGGACTGAAGCTTTCCTT. Protein sequence: CAWSRQEGTEAFL.

This clonotype was picked up many times. The chain combines TRBV5-1 with TRBJ1-2; D call uncertain. Germline loops: CDR1 SGHRS, CDR2 YFSETQ. V was pared by 4 bases and J by 7 bases, with 11 bases between. The length of the CDR3 is 12 residues. CDR3 in DNA: TGCGCCAGCAGCGGAGGAGGGTCTGGCTACACCTTC. Translation: CASSGGGSGYTF.